The rows below give T cell receptor beta chains drawn from one sample of a study of blood T cell repertoires in COVID-19. Produced via immunoSEQ multiplex PCR; TCRdb's table is partial and in-frame only. The table shows 75,000 to 95,000 clones, with approximately 90% occurring only once. Source material: peripheral blood. The receptors were gathered from a woman aged 55-69 years with COVID-19, enrolled during active disease. CDR3s leave out the opening cysteine and the closing phenylalanine or tryptophan. A D gene is named only where the DNA matches it firmly.

d_gene: TRBD1
v_gene: TRBV7-9
CDR3aa: ASSYMDRAF

d_gene: TRBD1
v_gene: TRBV7-9
CDR3aa: ASSFPPGQGNYGYT

d_gene: -
v_gene: TRBV6-5
CDR3aa: ASSYSSNPSSQPQH

d_gene: TRBD1
v_gene: TRBV3-1/TRBV3-2
CDR3aa: ASSQVQGAVEAF

d_gene: -
v_gene: TRBV2
CDR3aa: ASSEFRASAGQNYGYT

d_gene: TRBD2
v_gene: TRBV5-4
CDR3aa: ASSAATSGGASEQF

d_gene: TRBD1
v_gene: TRBV6-5
CDR3aa: ASSSTGAGQPQH

d_gene: -
v_gene: TRBV5-6
CDR3aa: ASSLSGIDYTEAF

d_gene: -
v_gene: TRBV12-3/TRBV12-4
CDR3aa: ASSHPGGERF

d_gene: TRBD1
v_gene: TRBV6-5
CDR3aa: ASSPLRGPADYT

d_gene: TRBD1
v_gene: TRBV2
CDR3aa: ASSERTGYPDTQY

d_gene: -
v_gene: TRBV3-1/TRBV3-2
CDR3aa: ASSQAREQY

d_gene: TRBD1
v_gene: TRBV10-3
CDR3aa: AISDPSRQGDYGYT

d_gene: TRBD1
v_gene: TRBV29-1
CDR3aa: SVGQALSLYGYT

d_gene: -
v_gene: TRBV12-3/TRBV12-4
CDR3aa: ATLSEEDEKLF

d_gene: TRBD2
v_gene: TRBV15
CDR3aa: ATSRLAEETQY

d_gene: TRBD1
v_gene: TRBV6-8
CDR3aa: ASSETGTGGYT

d_gene: TRBD1
v_gene: TRBV28
CDR3aa: ASSLGVRGHGYT

d_gene: -
v_gene: TRBV6-5
CDR3aa: ASSRQASYEQY

d_gene: -
v_gene: TRBV9
CDR3aa: ASSALGYHSAGYT

d_gene: TRBD1
v_gene: TRBV5-1
CDR3aa: ASSLEIDKGAGMAF

d_gene: TRBD1
v_gene: TRBV10-1
CDR3aa: ATPGQDNQPQH

d_gene: -
v_gene: TRBV7-9
CDR3aa: ASSPTTRGTEAF

d_gene: -
v_gene: TRBV30
CDR3aa: AWSPKGGETQY

d_gene: TRBD2
v_gene: TRBV6-5
CDR3aa: ASRRLAGDVETQY

d_gene: -
v_gene: TRBV24-1
CDR3aa: ATSDSPSGGPYNEQF

d_gene: -
v_gene: TRBV9
CDR3aa: ASSPRQPSTDTQY

d_gene: -
v_gene: TRBV7-9
CDR3aa: ASSLDRAGQY

d_gene: TRBD2
v_gene: TRBV19
CDR3aa: ASSFSGGAVNEQF

d_gene: TRBD2
v_gene: TRBV9
CDR3aa: ASSPRISGGPTGELF

d_gene: TRBD1
v_gene: TRBV14
CDR3aa: ARGQDTEKRYSNQPQH

d_gene: -
v_gene: TRBV7-2
CDR3aa: ASRSSYEQY

d_gene: -
v_gene: TRBV12-5
CDR3aa: ASGLVYSNQPQH

d_gene: -
v_gene: TRBV9
CDR3aa: ASSPPGYSKDGYT

d_gene: TRBD1
v_gene: TRBV7-2
CDR3aa: ASSNDRVAEAF